This record concerns one T cell receptor (beta chain) sequence. Its antigen remains undetermined. Within one base of it there is no much larger clone, and no base qualities were kept. This sample was included in a study of PD-L1 blockade in urothelial cancer (dated by TCRdb to the late 2010s). With regard to the full study: Therapy was started at some point between 2013 and 2015 for all patients, and atezolizumab 1,200 mg was administered intravenously every 3 weeks. Somatic, immune and clinical correlates of response to PD-L1 blockade with atezolizumab in urothelial cancer were the focus of an exploratory multi-omic analysis. Durable clinical benefit was defined as a progression-free survival longer than 6 months, and TCR features were additionally tested against progression-free survival and overall survival. Blood samples gave median yields of around 150,000 T cells and 83,000 or so unique TCRs, along with a median clonality of around 0.08. In the same patients who had TCR sequencing, pretreatment tumors also underwent whole exome sequencing and RNA sequencing. Blood samples were analyzed at two time points: 3 weeks after treatment start (second dose) and 6 weeks after treatment start. Pretreatment tumor samples, along with matched peripheral blood serially collected before and after atezolizumab treatment, were subjected to TCR sequencing. Twenty-nine patients had pretreatment blood TCR-seq, around 25 had at least one posttreatment blood collection, and around 25 had tumor TCR-seq. Patients had an ECOG performance status of 0 or 1 and had received between 0 and 3 prior chemotherapy regimens. Roughly nine patients achieved durable clinical benefit and approximately 20 did not. About 85% of the 29 patients were males with bladder-origin urothelial cancer, and about 60% of the 29 reported a prior smoking history.

General study outcomes and caveats: Improved progression-free and overall survival was associated with having pretreatment peripheral blood TCR clonality below the median. Patients with durable benefit showed greater expansion of tumor-associated TCR clones in peripheral blood 3 weeks after starting treatment (n of about 20, p = 0.022). Because the sample size was small (n = 29) and many of the analyses were exploratory, the results are meant to be hypothesis-generating.

Each PCR received spiked-in synthetic TCR analog templates so that absolute template abundance could be estimated from read counts. The immunoSEQ assay used bias-controlled V and J gene primers to amplify TCRbeta CDR3 regions from genomic DNA. Sequencing of rearranged TCRbeta segments was done at approximately 20X coverage. Under the source paper's analysis protocol: Clustering was used to correct sequencing errors, and CDR3s were annotated against IMGT to assign V, D and J genes. Only productive TCRbeta rearrangements were used in downstream analyses, excluding out-of-frame or stop-codon sequences. To compute clonality, Shannon entropy was normalized by the log of the number of unique productive sequences and then subtracted from one. Fisher's exact test with Benjamini-Hochberg correction, using a cutoff of adjusted p below 0.01, was how clones that differed between time points or between blood and tumor were identified. TCRdb holds this immuneACCESS table with in-frame rearrangements only. Some clones are missing; in checked studies, unresolved V genes explain under half, and the rest has no known cause. V and J calls and clone size follow that table, whereas D and trimming were derived from the DNA. This sample is represented by 66,000 or so clones; roughly 86% of them were singletons. Approximately 10% of the sample belongs to the ten largest clones.

The sample's time point label, decoded: peripheral blood 6 weeks after treatment start. The cohort included 25 to 30 patients with locally advanced or metastatic urothelial carcinoma who were treated at Memorial Sloan Kettering on a trial protocol. Peripheral blood mononuclear cells were collected pretreatment and during treatment, with between 1 and 8 total time points obtained per patient. The Qiagen DNeasy Blood extraction kit was used to purify genomic DNA from total PBMCs and tumor samples. PBMCs were collected pretreatment and during treatment, and were isolated and stored as previously described. The specimen comprised PBMCs, sampled around atezolizumab (anti-PD-L1) treatment. The source of this sequence is a man in his sixties with urothelial cancer.

This receptor has the CDR3 CAWSVLAGYGEQYF. The nucleotide sequence reads as follows: TGTGCCTGGAGTGTACTAGCGGGGTACGGGGAGCAGTACTTC. This sequence uses TRBV30 and TRBJ2-7, with 10 middle bases fitting TRBD2. The CDR3, from cysteine to phenylalanine, totals 14 residues. The read is trimmed to its CDR3 DNA, 42 bases read in frame from base 1. Here V drops 0 bases and J drops 7 bases, and the junction holds 6 bases not matched to any gene. CDR1 GTSNPN and CDR2 SVGIG are derived from the germline V gene (reference sequence). Here the CDR3 is joined to the reference TRBV30 and TRBJ2-7 genes, and the full variable domain is: SQTIHQWPATLVQPVGSPLSLECTVEGTSNPNLYWYRQAAGRGLQLLFYSVGIGQISSEVPQNLSASRPQDRQFILSSKKLLLSDSGFYLCAWSVLAGYGEQYFGPGTRLTVT.